Shown below are 25 T cell receptor beta chains from a single sample sequenced in a study of blood T cell repertoires in COVID-19. Here immunoSEQ multiplex PCR was the method, and the copy in TCRdb shows in-frame clones only, minus some. The data contain 120,000 to 150,000 clones, 60% to 85% of them singletons. Sequencing was done on a sample of peripheral blood. These TCRs come from a man between 50 and 59 years old with acute or convalescent COVID-19.

The chain recombines TRBV11-2 with TRBJ2-3; TRBD2 matches 9 bases. Germline loops: CDR1 SGHAT, CDR2 FQNNGV. V trimming: 6 bases; J trimming: 1 base; junction bases outside the gene matches: 2. The CDR3 totals 14 residues. The CDR3 DNA follows: TGTGCCAGCAGGACTAGCGGACGCACAGATACGCAGTATTTT. It translates to CASRTSGRTDTQYF.

The chain carries TRBV19 and TRBJ2-1; 12 bases align to TRBD2. V gave up 0 bases and J gave up 8 bases; unmatched junction bases: 8. This CDR3 is 17 amino acids long. Germline V gives CDR1 LNHDA, CDR2 SQIVND (reference sequence). CDR3 loop: CASSIDEGLAGMDEQFF. CDR3 nucleotide sequence: TGTGCCAGTAGTATAGATGAAGGACTAGCGGGGATGGATGAGCAGTTCTTC. Based on the CDR3 plus reference TRBV19 and TRBJ2-1, the full variable domain is DGGITQSPKYLFRKEGQNVTLSCEQNLNHDAMYWYRQDPGQGLRLIYYSQIVNDFQKGDIAEGYSVSREKKESFPLTVTSAQKNPTAFYLCASSIDEGLAGMDEQFFGPGTRLTVL.

This clone occurred a few times. The V gene is TRBV9, the J gene TRBJ2-2; 9 positions match TRBD1. The CDR3 is 15 residues long. Germline V gives CDR1 SGDLS, CDR2 YYNGEE. The trim removed 3 bases at V and 6 bases at J, leaving 6 bases unmatched. Here the CDR3 reads CASSARDREPGELFF. As DNA, the CDR3 is TGTGCCAGCAGCGCCCGGGACAGGGAGCCCGGGGAGCTGTTTTTT.

The V and J genes are TRBV9 and TRBJ2-3, with 7 nucleotides matching TRBD2. V gave up 0 bases and J gave up 4 bases; unmatched junction bases: 8. CDR3 size: 16 residues. CDR1 SGDLS and CDR2 YYNGEE come from the germline V gene. The DNA for the CDR3 is TGTGCCAGCAGCGTAGGGTCGGGGGGATGGTCAGATACGCAGTATTTT. It yields the protein CASSVGSGGWSDTQYF.

V is TRBV2 and J is TRBJ2-1; 7 positions agree with TRBD1. The CDR3 extends over 15 amino acids. V gave up 8 bases and J gave up 7 bases; unmatched junction bases: 14. Germline V gene lookup returns CDR1 SNHLY and CDR2 FYNNEI. CDR3 protein: CASDRDSRLINEQFF. The CDR3 DNA follows: TGTGCCAGCGACCGGGACAGCCGGTTGATTAATGAGCAGTTCTTC.

This sequence joins TRBV24-1 and TRBJ2-1, with 9 positions matching TRBD1. The CDR3 sequence is 18 residues long. In germline, CDR1 is KGHDR, CDR2 SFDVKD. The V segment lost 2 bases and the J segment 5 bases; nucleotides outside the gene matches: 12. In DNA form, the CDR3 reads TGTGCCACCAGTGATTCCCGAACCGGGACAGGGACACACAATGAGCAGTTCTTC. Protein product: CATSDSRTGTGTHNEQFF.

In DNA, the CDR3 is TGTGCCAGCAGCTTAGTGTGGGACCTTAGGGGGTCCATCTATGGCTACACCTTC. This translates into CASSLVWDLRGSIYGYTF. V usage is TRBV7-8 and J usage is TRBJ1-2; D might be TRBD1 (6 bases). CDR1 is SGHVS and CDR2 is FQNEAQ in the germline V gene. V was trimmed by 1 base and J by 4 bases, leaving 22 bases between them. This CDR3 has 18 residues.

The V and J genes are TRBV30 and TRBJ2-2, with 9 bases that match TRBD2. CDR3 length: 16 amino acids. Germline V CDR1 and CDR2: GTSNPN, SVGIG (reference sequence). Germline trimming cut 0 bases from V and 5 bases from J; bases unmatched to any gene: 7. The CDR3 DNA is TGTGCCTGGAGTGTAAGGACTAGCGTCCGGACCGGGGAGCTGTTTTTT. Protein: CAWSVRTSVRTGELFF.

CDR3 nucleotide sequence: TGTGCCAGCAGCTTAAACACAAATGAGCAGTTCTTC. This encodes CASSLNTNEQFF. The chain has TRBV7-8 and TRBJ2-1; no definite D call. Per germline, CDR1 SGHVS and CDR2 FQNEAQ. There are 12 residues in the CDR3. Trimming cost V 2 bases and J 7 bases, with 6 bases left between them.

This chain connects TRBV7-9 to TRBJ1-2; D gene ambiguous. The CDR3 runs 13 residues. Looked up from germline, CDR1 is SEHNR and CDR2 is FQNEAQ (reference sequence). V lost 1 base, J lost 4 bases, and 7 bases lay in between. This CDR3 reads CASSLGESYGYTF. The CDR3 nucleotides are TGTGCCAGCAGCTTAGGGGAGTCCTATGGCTACACCTTC.

The rearrangement joins TRBV6-5 to TRBJ1-4, with D possibly being TRBD1 (5 bases). Trimming pared 7 bases from V and 12 bases from J, leaving 21 bases between. From germline, CDR1 is MNHEY and CDR2 SVGAGI. The CDR3 sequence is 14 residues long. The CDR3 is CASTRREGDRQLFF. CDR3 coding DNA: TGTGCCAGCACGCGACGGGAGGGCGACAGACAACTGTTTTTT.

The J gene is TRBJ2-7, the V gene TRBV27; D possibly corresponds to TRBD2 (5 bases). V lost 3 bases to trimming and J lost 2 bases, with 11 bases between them. CDR3 size: 14 residues. Looked up from germline, CDR1 is MNHEY and CDR2 is SMNVEV (reference sequence). In DNA, the CDR3 is TGTGCCAGCAGTTTGGGAGCTGAGACCTACGAGCAGTACTTC. Amino acids: CASSLGAETYEQYF.

This clone has more than one count but fewer than ten. This sequence joins TRBV9 and TRBJ2-3; TRBD2 matches at 10 bases. Per germline, CDR1 SGDLS and CDR2 YYNGEE. The CDR3 covers 17 residues. V lost 0 bases and J lost 4; bases outside the gene matches: 8. Written as DNA, the CDR3 is TGTGCCAGCAGCGTAGCAGCGGGGGGGCCTTTCGCAGATACGCAGTATTTT. As protein: CASSVAAGGPFADTQYF. The full variable domain, in which reference TRBV9 and TRBJ2-3 provide the parts outside the CDR3, is DSGVTQTPKHLITATGQRVTLRCSPRSGDLSVYWYQQSLDQGLQFLIQYYNGEERAKGNILERFSAQQFPDLHSELNLSSLELGDSALYFCASSVAAGGPFADTQYFGPGTRLTVL.

J is TRBJ2-1 and V is TRBV5-6; D is possibly TRBD2 (5 bases). This CDR3 contains 15 residues. The V gene lost 1 base and the J gene lost 6 bases, with 14 bases spanning the gap. Germline V gene lookup returns CDR1 SGHDT and CDR2 YYEEEE. The CDR3 sequence: CASSLWWQTINEQFF. Here the CDR3 DNA reads TGTGCCAGCAGCTTGTGGTGGCAGACTATCAATGAGCAGTTCTTC.

This sequence joins TRBV12-5 and TRBJ1-1, with 8 bases aligning to TRBD1. The CDR3 has 17 amino acids. From germline, CDR1 is LGHNT and CDR2 FRNRAP. V was pared by 0 bases and J by 6 bases, with 12 bases of the junction left unmatched. This chain's CDR3 is CASGLVSFGQGAPEAFF. CDR3 bases: TGTGCTAGTGGTTTGGTAAGCTTCGGGCAGGGGGCCCCTGAAGCTTTCTTT. Based on the CDR3 plus reference TRBV12-5 and TRBJ1-1, the full variable domain is DARVTQTPRHKVTEMGQEVTMRCQPILGHNTVFWYRQTMMQGLELLAYFRNRAPLDDSGMPKDRFSAEMPDATLATLKIQPSEPRDSAVYFCASGLVSFGQGAPEAFFGQGTRLTVV.

The rearrangement uses TRBV6-5 and TRBJ1-4; possible D gene TRBD1, 5 bases. The V end was cut by 5 bases, the J end by 8 bases, with 12 bases between. Germline V lookup: CDR1 MNHEY, CDR2 SVGAGI. The length of the CDR3 is 13 residues. The CDR3 DNA follows: TGTGCCAGCAGTCGGGGGTCAGGAGAAAAACTGTTTTTT. As protein: CASSRGSGEKLFF.

The chain couples TRBV5-8 to TRBJ1-3; D gene unclear. V was cut by 0 bases and J by 3 bases, with 7 bases left in between. Looked up from germline, CDR1 is SGHTS and CDR2 is YDEGEE. The CDR3 sequence is 14 residues long. CDR3 protein: CASSLGAVGNTIYF. In DNA form, the CDR3 reads TGTGCCAGCAGCTTGGGGGCTGTTGGAAACACCATATATTTT.

The rearrangement joins TRBV5-1 to TRBJ1-2; D possibly corresponds to TRBD1 (5 bases). The germline gives CDR1 SGHRS, CDR2 YFSETQ. V was clipped by 3 bases and J by 4 bases, with 13 bases between them. CDR3 length: 14 amino acids. The CDR3 DNA is TGCGCCAGCAGCTCAGATCAGGGCGGCTATGGCTACACCTTC. It encodes CASSSDQGGYGYTF.

Concerning this clone: The sample contains more than one DNA sequence encoding this CDR3. V is TRBV9 and J is TRBJ1-5; 8 nucleotides agree with TRBD1. The length of the CDR3 is 14 residues. Germline lookup yields CDR1 SGDLS and CDR2 YYNGEE. The ends lost 1 base at V and 4 bases at J; junction bases unmatched: 1. The CDR3 loop reads CASSVTGGNQPQHF. Here the CDR3 DNA reads TGTGCCAGCAGCGTAACAGGGGGAAATCAGCCCCAGCATTTT.

The chain combines TRBV7-2 with TRBJ2-3; possible D gene TRBD2, 5 bases. This CDR3 is 15 amino acids long. Per the germline V gene, CDR1 is SGHTA and CDR2 is FQGNSA. V was trimmed by 2 bases and J by 5 bases, leaving 14 bases between them. The CDR3 spells CASSLYGEIQDTQYF. The CDR3 DNA is TGTGCCAGCAGCTTATACGGGGAAATCCAAGATACGCAGTATTTT.

J is TRBJ1-4 and V is TRBV7-8, with D possibly being TRBD1 (6 bases). The CDR3 is 14 residues long. Germline V CDR1 and CDR2: SGHVS, FQNEAQ. Trimming stripped 4 bases from V and 7 bases from J, with 13 bases between. The DNA of the CDR3 is TGTGCCAGCAGCTACAGGGACGCGAGTGAAAAACTGTTTTTT. Its translation is CASSYRDASEKLFF.

The rearrangement uses TRBV19 and TRBJ1-1, with 7 bases fitting TRBD1. V lost 3 bases to trimming and J lost 3 bases; unmatched junction nucleotides: 4. This CDR3 region has 14 residues. Germline CDR1 and CDR2: LNHDA and SQIVND (reference sequence). For the CDR3, the DNA is TGTGCCAGTAGTATCTTCACAGGGGACACTGAAGCTTTCTTT. This codes for CASSIFTGDTEAFF.

The CDR3 here is CASSPGDSSSNQPQHF. The CDR3, as DNA: TGTGCCAGCAGCCCAGGGGACAGTTCGAGCAATCAGCCCCAGCATTTT. The chain recombines TRBV7-8 with TRBJ1-5; 7 nucleotides align to TRBD1. Unmatched junction bases numbered 8, after V lost 5 bases and J lost 1 base. CDR3 length: 16 residues. Germline loops: CDR1 SGHVS, CDR2 FQNEAQ.

This chain connects TRBV10-3 to TRBJ2-6; TRBD2 might be the D (6 bases). The CDR3 totals 16 residues. Per the germline V gene, CDR1 is ENHRY and CDR2 is SYGVKD. The ends were cut back, 2 bases at V and 5 bases at J, with 13 bases in the middle. The chain's CDR3 is CAISEPGVLWANVLTF. The CDR3, as DNA: TGTGCCATCAGTGAGCCGGGGGTCCTGTGGGCCAACGTCCTGACTTTC.

The chain couples TRBV5-1 to TRBJ1-6; no clear D gene. Trimming took 0 bases from V and 9 from J, leaving 13 bases between them. This CDR3 spans 15 amino acids. Germline-derived CDR1 and CDR2 are SGHRS and YFSETQ. The CDR3 bases are TGCGCCAGCAGCTTGGCGTGGCGGGGAATTTCACCCCTCCACTTT. Its protein product is CASSLAWRGISPLHF. Full variable domain (outside the CDR3, taken from reference TRBV5-1 and TRBJ1-6): KAGVTQTPRYLIKTRGQQVTLSCSPISGHRSVSWYQQTPGQGLQFLFEYFSETQRNKGNFPGRFSGRQFSNSRSEMNVSTLELGDSALYLCASSLAWRGISPLHFGNGTRLTVT.